A single sample gave rise to the 5 T cell receptor beta chains below, sequenced in a study of regulatory T cells in long-lasting Graves disease (dated by TCRdb to 2020 to 2022). Read against the paper, the sample's time point label means: newly diagnosed GD, antithyroid drugs for less than 3 months. RNA was extracted from PBMCs in TRIzol for both TCR sequencing and RNA sequencing. Library generation was performed with multiplex PCR. Sequencing used an Illumina HiSeq 4000. To build TCR beta libraries, CDR3 regions were amplified by Arm-PCR using iRepertoire HTBI primers. Using fastp at Q25 and MiXCR, TCRdb reprocessed the public reads and kept productive beta chains. Entries are consolidated by CDR3 protein sequence, retaining the most common genes and DNA. The table for this sample lists about 400,000 distinct CDR3 sequences; roughly a sixth of them were counted only once. Together, the top ten hold about 20% of the sample.

The specimen was peripheral blood mononuclear cells (PBMCs), collected at new diagnosis, from a patient treated with antithyroid drugs. All receptors come from a female donor with Graves disease.

At least ten counts were recorded for this clonotype. The chain combines TRBV27 with TRBJ2-2; the match to TRBD1 covers 9 bases. J lost 4 bases, V lost 5 bases, and 8 bases had no gene match. The CDR3 consists of 16 residues. CDR1 is MNHEY, CDR2 SMNVEV, per germline (reference sequence). This CDR3 is CASSGRTGELTGELFF. The CDR3 DNA sequence: TGTGCCAGCAGTGGTCGGACAGGGGAGCTCACCGGGGAGCTGTTTTTT.

There are many counts of this clonotype. CDR3 nucleotides: TGCAGTGCTAGAGAGGAAAATACGCAGTATTTT. Its translation: CSAREENTQYF. The chain carries TRBV20-1 and TRBJ2-3; D unresolved. Germline loops: CDR1 DFQATT, CDR2 SNEGSKA (reference sequence). The V end lost 0 bases, the J end lost 7 bases, and 5 bases lay between the germline ends. The CDR3 runs 11 residues.

This clonotype showed up many times. The chain combines TRBV28 with TRBJ2-5; 13 nucleotides line up with TRBD2. Germline V gene sequence: CDR1 MDHEN, CDR2 SYDVKM. CDR3 length equals 17 residues. The V segment lost 5 bases and the J segment 5 bases; nucleotides outside the gene matches: 11. In DNA form, the CDR3 reads TGTGCCAGCAGTGGGGCCCGGACTAGCGGGAGTTGGGAGACCCAGTACTTC. This gives the protein CASSGARTSGSWETQYF.

This clonotype was seen at least ten times. This chain's CDR3 is CASTSPTIRSTFTGELFF. The CDR3 bases are TGTGCCAGCACCTCACCTACAATACGATCAACCTTCACCGGGGAGCTGTTTTTT. This sequence joins TRBV7-9 and TRBJ2-2; the D is unclear. In germline, CDR1 is SEHNR, CDR2 FQNEAQ (reference sequence). There are 18 residues in the CDR3. Trimming pared 7 bases from V and 4 bases from J, leaving 25 bases between.

The V gene is TRBV11-2, the J gene TRBJ2-3; no clear D. V was trimmed by 2 bases and J by 6 bases, leaving 12 bases between them. This CDR3 spans 14 amino acids. The germline CDR1 and CDR2 sequences are SGHAT and FQNNGV. The CDR3 protein is CASSLFRPQDTQYF. CDR3 sequence (DNA): TGTGCCAGCAGCTTATTCCGCCCCCAGGATACGCAGTATTTT.